Described below is a single TCR beta chain sequence and its context. This entry comes from a study of spatial heterogeneity in lung cancer. Described time point: sample taken at primary tumor resection. Sequencing covered unsorted whole RNA taken from tumor, nontumor lung or frozen PBMC. The donor group consisted of over 60 patients who had untreated, early-stage non-small cell lung cancer. The V and J ends lost 8 bases and 1 base, in that order; junction bases with no gene match: 5. CDR3 length: 14 amino acids. Per germline, CDR1 ENHRY and CDR2 SYGVKD. A single record per CDR3 protein comes from TCRdb applying MiXCR to the 5' RACE reads. The sample yields tens of thousands of distinct CDR3 sequences, approximately 12% seen once.

The specimen comprised PBMCs, sampled at surgery. This sequence joins TRBV10-3 and TRBJ2-3; 8 positions match TRBD2. This clonotype originated in a male donor with early-stage non-small cell lung cancer. The chain's CDR3 is CAIGGLVGTDTQYF. In DNA form, the CDR3 reads TGTGCCATCGGGGGACTAGTGGGCACAGATACGCAGTATTTT.